The following is a T cell receptor beta chain sequence with its context. Antigen: not known. The entry originates in a study of long-term antiretroviral therapy in people with HIV. Overall study results and limits: Dominant in the repertoire at all time points were clones expanded before ART. When set beside controls, HIV repertoires had CDR3 length ranges that were narrower.

People in the study who had HIV all got their treatment in the United States. Version v3.0 of the immunoSEQ assay ran at survey level. Libraries were prepared by immunoSEQ multiplex PCR; TCRdb keeps only in-frame clonotypes and omits some of them. Of tens of thousands of clones in the sample, roughly 80% are singletons; the top ten hold about a quarter. Germline lookup yields CDR1 KGHSH and CDR2 LQKENI. The V segment lost 3 bases and the J segment 7 bases; nucleotides outside the gene matches: 4. The CDR3 runs 13 residues. The chain couples TRBV18 to TRBJ1-2; the match to TRBD1 covers 8 bases. This TCR derives from a man aged 45-65 years with HIV. The source was unsorted PBMCs, collected 0.4 years after starting antiretroviral therapy. CDR3 in amino acids: CASSPMGQAGYTF. The CDR3 DNA reads as TGTGCCAGCTCACCGATGGGACAGGCTGGCTACACCTTC.